This T cell receptor beta chain was identified during a study of beta chain features in type 1 diabetes. Looking at the study overall: Researchers looked at 95 million to 140 million sorted cells across all samples.

Study results and caveats: Moderate but significant shortening of TCRB CDR3s was recorded in all four CD4+ subsets from Type 1 diabetes patients.

This clone was counted only a few times. What it binds is unknown. The study reverse transcribed the entire isolated RNA, so it sequenced expressed TCRB transcripts. The table came from immunoSEQ multiplex PCR; TCRdb's copy has only in-frame clones and leaves some out. The sample yields 900,000 or so clones, 17% seen once. This CDR3 has 15 amino acids. V lost 4 bases to trimming and J lost 6 bases; unmatched junction nucleotides: 8. From germline, CDR1 is MNHNY and CDR2 SVGAGI (reference sequence). Sequenced input: naive CD4+ T cells from blood. The receptor was isolated from a woman younger than 35 in good health. The chain uses TRBV6-6 and TRBJ2-1; 8 nucleotides line up with TRBD2. The CDR3 DNA is TGTGCCAGCAGTTTGGGGGCGGGAGGTGCCAATGAGCAGTTCTTC. It specifies CASSLGAGGANEQFF.